This T cell receptor (beta chain) was identified during a study of cytomegalovirus exposure and HLA in healthy donors. Researchers ran the PCR with 60 Vbeta and 13 Jbeta primers. Measured with immunoSEQ multiplex PCR; TCRdb has only the in-frame clones, and not every one. This listing includes some 110,000 clones. Overall study findings and caveats: Reports state that TCR beta sequences accurately predicted most subjects' HLA-A and HLA-B alleles. A later analysis linked a missense DCLRE1C variant to TCR beta V- and J-gene trimming.

A word on this clone: Antigen specificity is unknown.

Germline V gene data show CDR1 as SGHDT and CDR2 as YYEEEE. The CDR3 consists of 16 residues. Sequencing was done on a sample of PBMCs. The receptor's source is a middle-aged man in good health and CMV-seronegative. The chain carries TRBV5-6 and TRBJ2-5; 8 positions agree with TRBD1. The J call is in doubt because the DNA end fits TRBJ2-7 better. CDR3 sequence (DNA): TGTGCCAGCAGCACAGTAGGTAGCAGGGGGCATAACGAGCAGTACTTC. Protein sequence: CASSTVGSRGHNEQYF.